This is a list of T cell receptor beta chains from one sample in a study of blood T cell repertoires in COVID-19. The assay was immunoSEQ multiplex PCR, and TCRdb's table has in-frame clones only and misses some. Of fewer than 300,000 clones listed, about nine tenths are singletons. Source material: peripheral blood. The receptor set was obtained from a middle-aged man who had recovered from COVID-19. Both conserved end residues are part of each CDR3. A D gene is named only where the DNA matches it firmly. Some rows have no size entry. The others give once, few or many, or a class for an expanded clone.

size	length	D	J	V	DNA	CDR3
once	16	.	TRBJ2-1	TRBV15	TGTGCCACCAGCAGAGAGGCGGGGCCCTCCTACAATGAGCAGTTCTTC	CATSREAGPSYNEQFF
.	13	TRBD1	TRBJ1-2	TRBV27	TGTGCCAGCAGTCGATCGACAGGGTCAGGCTACACCTTC	CASSRSTGSGYTF
.	14	.	TRBJ2-2	TRBV6-2/TRBV6-3	TGTGCCAGCAGTTACTCAACAGTGACCGGGGAGCTGTTTTTT	CASSYSTVTGELFF
.	15	TRBD1	TRBJ2-5	TRBV10-3	TGTGCCATCAGTGCCGAGACAGGGGGTGGGGAGACCCAGTACTTC	CAISAETGGGETQYF
.	16	TRBD2	TRBJ2-5	TRBV27	TGTGCCAGCAGTTTATGGACGGGGGGGAGGCAGGAGACCCAGTACTTC	CASSLWTGGRQETQYF
.	13	.	TRBJ2-1	TRBV6-5	TGTGCCAGCAGACACTCAGGGCACAATGAGCAGTTCTTC	CASRHSGHNEQFF
.	16	.	TRBJ2-7	TRBV7-9	TGTGCCAGCAGCTTATTGGGGTTGCAGGGGTCCTACGAGCAGTACTTC	CASSLLGLQGSYEQYF
once	15	TRBD2	TRBJ2-5	TRBV7-9	TGTGCCAGCAGCTTTGGGTTGAGGGAGGGAGAGACCCAGTACTTC	CASSFGLREGETQYF
.	11	.	TRBJ2-1	TRBV20-1	TGCAGTGCTAGAGACCTAGAAGCTCCGTTCTTC	CSARDLEAPFF
few	17	TRBD1	TRBJ2-2	TRBV3-1/TRBV3-2	TGTGCCAGCAGCCAAGGGACAGGGGGCTTGAGCACCGGGGAGCTGTTTTTT	CASSQGTGGLSTGELFF
few	14	TRBD1	TRBJ1-5	TRBV5-5	TGTGCCAGCAGAATGACAGGGGCGAATCAGCCCCAGCATTTT	CASRMTGANQPQHF
.	16	.	TRBJ2-3	TRBV5-8	TGTGCCAGCATCCAGTCCCCAGGGATAGGCACAGATACGCAGTATTTT	CASIQSPGIGTDTQYF
once	15	.	TRBJ1-6	TRBV19	TGTGCCAGTAGCTTTAAGGTGGGGGGAAGGTCACCCCTCCACTTT	CASSFKVGGRSPLHF
.	15	TRBD2	TRBJ2-7	TRBV14	TGTGCCAGCAGCCAGGCCCTGACTAGCCTCTACGAGCAGTACTTC	CASSQALTSLYEQYF
few	15	.	TRBJ2-7	TRBV11-2	TGTGCCAGCAGCTTAGATCCGGGATATACTTTCGAGCAGTACTTC	CASSLDPGYTFEQYF
.	16	TRBD1	TRBJ1-2	TRBV19	TGTGCCAGTAGTATCCCCGGCGCAGGGGGCATCTATGGCTACACCTTC	CASSIPGAGGIYGYTF
.	16	TRBD1	TRBJ2-2	TRBV19	TGTGCCAGTACAAAACCGGGACAGGCGAACACCGGGGAGCTGTTTTTT	CASTKPGQANTGELFF
.	15	TRBD1	TRBJ2-5	TRBV10-1	TGCGCCAGCAGTTGTAGGACCACAGGGGCTGAGACCCAGTACTTC	CASSCRTTGAETQYF
.	15	.	TRBJ2-7	TRBV10-3	TGTGCCATCAGTGAGTCTGGACTCATTATCTACGAGCAGTACTTC	CAISESGLIIYEQYF
.	13	.	TRBJ2-7	TRBV5-4	TGTGCCAGCAGCGGGGGGATCCAATACGAGCAGTACTTC	CASSGGIQYEQYF
.	14	TRBD2	TRBJ2-7	TRBV9	TGTGCCAGCAGCGGTAGCGGGGGGCCCTACGAGCAGTACTTC	CASSGSGGPYEQYF
.	15	.	TRBJ1-6	TRBV6-5	TGTGCCAGCAGACGACCGGGAGGGGGAGGTTCACCCCTCCACTTT	CASRRPGGGGSPLHF
.	15	TRBD2	TRBJ2-7	TRBV27	TGTGCCAGCAGTATCGGGACTAGCGGAGCCTACGAGCAGTACTTC	CASSIGTSGAYEQYF
.	15	.	TRBJ1-4	TRBV27	TGTGCCAGCAGTCGATCAGGCGTTCTTAATGAAAAACTGTTTTTT	CASSRSGVLNEKLFF
.	12	.	TRBJ2-1	TRBV5-1	TGCGCCAGCAGCTTGGCCTTTGATGAGCAGTTCTTC	CASSLAFDEQFF
.	15	.	TRBJ1-6	TRBV7-9	TGTGCCAGCAGCAGGGACTTCTCCTATAATTCACCCCTCCACTTT	CASSRDFSYNSPLHF
.	12	.	TRBJ1-5	TRBV2	TGTGCCAGCAGTGAAATGCAGCAGCCCCAGCATTTT	CASSEMQQPQHF
once	19	TRBD1	TRBJ2-7	TRBV5-6	TGTGCCAGCTCCCTCCCCGGGACAGGGGGTCGGGGGTGGAAGTACGAGCAGTACTTC	CASSLPGTGGRGWKYEQYF
.	15	.	TRBJ1-6	TRBV9	TGTGCCAGCAGCGTAGGACAACCGGGGAATTCACCCCTCCACTTT	CASSVGQPGNSPLHF
once	15	.	TRBJ1-4	TRBV27	TGTGCCAGCAGTTTATCCCCCCAACTAAAGGAAAAACTGTTTTTT	CASSLSPQLKEKLFF
.	14	.	TRBJ1-5	TRBV19	TGTGCCAGTAGTCCCGGACAGTGGGATCAGCCCCAGCATTTT	CASSPGQWDQPQHF
.	13	TRBD2	TRBJ2-5	TRBV19	TGTGCCAGTAAGGGGCGGGAGTGGGAGACCCAGTACTTC	CASKGREWETQYF
.	13	.	TRBJ2-2	TRBV19	TGTGCCAGTAGTCGGTTGCTCGCCGGGGAGCTGTTTTTT	CASSRLLAGELFF
.	11	.	TRBJ2-2	TRBV4-3	TGCGCCAGCAGCTCGGTCGGGGAGCTGTTTTTT	CASSSVGELFF
.	15	TRBD2	TRBJ2-7	TRBV30	TGTGCCTACCTTAGACCGGGGGGGCTCTCCTACGAGCAGTACTTC	CAYLRPGGLSYEQYF
once	14	.	TRBJ1-1	TRBV10-2	TGCGCCAGCAGGCCAACAGCGGGGGGGACTGAAGCTTTCTTT	CASRPTAGGTEAFF
.	12	TRBD1	TRBJ2-7	TRBV10-2	TGCGCCAGCAGGACAGGGTCCTACGAGCAGTACTTC	CASRTGSYEQYF
.	14	.	TRBJ1-3	TRBV6-5	TGTGCCAGCACCTCAACAGGGTCAGGAAACACCATATATTTT	CASTSTGSGNTIYF
.	15	TRBD1	TRBJ2-5	TRBV11-2	TGTGCCAGCAGCTCCGAACAGGGGCGAATGGAGACCCAGTACTTC	CASSSEQGRMETQYF
.	12	.	TRBJ2-5	TRBV11-3	TGTGCCAGCAGTCGCAACGCGGAGACCCAGTACTTC	CASSRNAETQYF
.	14	TRBD1	TRBJ2-7	TRBV2	TGTGCCAGCTCGCGAGACAGGGGGCGGGACGAGCAGTACTTC	CASSRDRGRDEQYF
.	15	.	TRBJ1-4	TRBV19	TGTGCCAGTAGTATTGGTCAGAATTACAATGAAAAACTGTTTTTT	CASSIGQNYNEKLFF
.	16	TRBD2	TRBJ2-3	TRBV18	TGTGCCAGCTCACGACTGGCGGGGGAACGCACAGATACGCAGTATTTT	CASSRLAGERTDTQYF
.	13	.	TRBJ1-3	TRBV12-3/TRBV12-4	TGTGCCAGCAATACAGGGACTGGAAACACCATATATTTT	CASNTGTGNTIYF
.	15	TRBD2	TRBJ2-2	TRBV7-9	TGTGCCAGCTCCAAAGCGGGAGCGGGTACCGGGGAGCTGTTTTTT	CASSKAGAGTGELFF
.	15	TRBD1	TRBJ1-6	TRBV6-1	TGTGCCAGCTCGTATTCGGGACAGGGACCTTCACCCCTCCACTTT	CASSYSGQGPSPLHF
.	16	TRBD2	TRBJ2-2	TRBV5-4	TGTGCCAGCAGCCCGGGACTAGCGGGAGGTGTCGGGGAGCTGTTTTTT	CASSPGLAGGVGELFF
.	14	.	TRBJ1-1	TRBV5-1	TGCGCCAGCAGCTTATCGACTGGGAACACTGAAGCTTTCTTT	CASSLSTGNTEAFF
.	13	.	TRBJ2-2	TRBV12-3/TRBV12-4	TGTGCCAGCAGTCCCGTCGGCACCGGGGAGCTGTTTTTT	CASSPVGTGELFF
.	15	TRBD1	TRBJ2-4	TRBV19	TGTGCCAGTAGTATTATTGGGGACAGCAAAAACATTCAGTACTTC	CASSIIGDSKNIQYF
.	15	TRBD1	TRBJ2-3	TRBV30	TGTGCCTGGAGACGAGGACAGGGGCCCACAGATACGCAGTATTTT	CAWRRGQGPTDTQYF
.	14	TRBD2	TRBJ2-3	TRBV29-1	TGCAGCGCTGGGCGGGGGGGAATCACAGATACGCAGTATTTT	CSAGRGGITDTQYF
.	14	.	TRBJ2-7	TRBV3-1/TRBV3-2	TGTGCCAGCTCTGACACCGCAGGGATTGGTAAGCAGTACTTC	CASSDTAGIGKQYF
.	16	.	TRBJ1-2	TRBV9	TGTGCCAGCAGTCTCTTCGACAGGCAAGCTAACTATGGCTACACCTTC	CASSLFDRQANYGYTF
.	13	.	TRBJ1-1	TRBV7-9	TGTGCCAGCACCCCAGTCCGAAACACTGAAGCTTTCTTT	CASTPVRNTEAFF
.	21	TRBD2	TRBJ2-3	TRBV6-2/TRBV6-3	TGTGCCAGCAGTTACAGTAACGACGGGACTAGCGGGTGCAATCTCCCAGATACGCAGTATTTT	CASSYSNDGTSGCNLPDTQYF
once	13	TRBD1	TRBJ1-1	TRBV19	TGTGCCAGTAGTTGGGACAGGGGGGCTGAAGCTTTCTTT	CASSWDRGAEAFF
.	10	.	TRBJ2-5	TRBV29-1	TGCAGCCTCGGAGGAGAGACCCAGTACTTC	CSLGGETQYF
.	10	.	TRBJ2-3	TRBV29-1	TGCAGCACTTCCACAGATACGCAGTATTTT	CSTSTDTQYF